This TCR beta chain came from a study of CD8 T cells in ankylosing spondylitis. The study's findings and limits: Characteristic, it appeared, of ankylosing spondylitis blood was a TCR beta motif of eight highly homologous variants.

This clonotype was recorded many times. Its antigen is currently unknown. Quantitative molecular-barcoded 5'-RACE generated the TCR beta libraries. TCRdb re-analysed the 5' RACE reads in MiXCR, keeping a single row per CDR3 protein. The sample yields fewer than 550,000 distinct CDR3 sequences, approximately 5.3% seen once. The germline CDR1 and CDR2 sequences are SGHRS and YFSETQ. This CDR3 is 12 amino acids long. The V gene lost 5 bases and the J gene lost 6 bases, with 11 bases spanning the gap. Sequenced input: blood, either unsorted or a sorted T cell fraction (not recorded which). The sequence came from a male donor with ankylosing spondylitis. The V call is TRBV5-1, the J call TRBJ1-2, with D uncertain. The CDR3 nucleotides are TGCGCCAGCAGTAATCAACAGAATGGCTACACCTTC. The encoded protein is CASSNQQNGYTF.